A single sample is the source of the 4 T cell receptor beta chains below, sequenced in a study of shared clonotypes between healthy human individuals (dated by TCRdb to between 2020 and 2021). CD8 naive samples were CD45RO-negative cells positively selected for CCR7, giving a CD45RA+CCR7+ population that excluded TemRA cells. The method behind the library was the immunoSEQ multiplex PCR assay. Sourced from immuneACCESS, this table was stored by TCRdb with only in-frame sequences that have V and J called. A share of the clones is absent; for the studies checked, an unresolved V gene accounts for under half, and the remainder has no known explanation. This sample gives around 1.9 million clones in total; 90% to 95% of them show up just once. The top ten hold more than 1.5% of the sample. Sequencing was performed on naive CD8+ T cells from PBMCs. Taken with the paper, the label for cell subset or site translates to: CD45RA+CCR7+. The source is a man aged 18 to 35 in good health. Some clones in this sample may be carry-over from other donors' samples.

As to this clone: Other DNA sequences in the same sample also yield this CDR3. This chain joins TRBV9 and TRBJ2-7, with 7 bases lining up with TRBD1. Losses at the gene ends were 2 bases for V and 4 bases for J; bases not matched to a gene: 9. Germline CDR1 SGDLS, CDR2 YYNGEE. CDR3 size: 15 residues. DNA of the CDR3: TGTGCCAGCAGCGTGGGAGCAGGGGGTCGTTACGAGCAGTACTTC. This translates into CASSVGAGGRYEQYF.

A note on this clone: The sample has other DNA sequences that encode this CDR3 too. This chain connects TRBV28 to TRBJ2-1; perhaps TRBD1 as D (6 bases). The germline V gene has CDR1 MDHEN and CDR2 SYDVKM. The germline V and J ends were trimmed by 8 bases and 3 bases, with 11 bases remaining between them. The CDR3 length is 13 residues. The CDR3: CASSPGDYNEQFF. CDR3 in DNA: TGTGCCAGCTCCCCAGGGGACTACAATGAGCAGTTCTTC.

This chain uses TRBV11-2 with TRBJ2-2; D call uncertain. The CDR3 covers 15 residues. The V gene's germline CDR1 is SGHAT and CDR2 FQNNGV. Trimming took 1 base from V and 5 from J, leaving 11 bases between them. In DNA, the CDR3 is TGTGCCAGCAGCTTAGGGTCGGGCCTTACCGGGGAGCTGTTTTTT. The encoded protein is CASSLGSGLTGELFF. Supplemented by reference TRBV11-2 and TRBJ2-2, the full variable domain reads EAGVAQSPRYKIIEKRQSVAFWCNPISGHATLYWYQQILGQGPKLLIQFQNNGVVDDSQLPKDRFSAERLKGVDSTLKIQPAKLEDSAVYLCASSLGSGLTGELFFGEGSRLTVL.

CDR3: CATSRGVGAAYEQYF. Written as DNA, the CDR3 is TGTGCCACCAGCAGAGGAGTGGGAGCTGCCTACGAGCAGTACTTC. This chain links TRBV15 with TRBJ2-7; tentative D call: TRBD2 (5 bases). Trimming took 1 base from V and 2 from J, leaving 12 bases between them. Germline loops: CDR1 LNHNV, CDR2 YYDKDF (reference sequence). This CDR3 contains 15 residues. The complete variable domain, with remaining parts taken from reference TRBV15 and TRBJ2-7, reads DAMVIQNPRYQVTQFGKPVTLSCSQTLNHNVMYWYQQKSSQAPKLLFHYYDKDFNNEADTPDNFQSRRPNTSFCFLDIRSPGLGDTAMYLCATSRGVGAAYEQYFGPGTRLTVT.